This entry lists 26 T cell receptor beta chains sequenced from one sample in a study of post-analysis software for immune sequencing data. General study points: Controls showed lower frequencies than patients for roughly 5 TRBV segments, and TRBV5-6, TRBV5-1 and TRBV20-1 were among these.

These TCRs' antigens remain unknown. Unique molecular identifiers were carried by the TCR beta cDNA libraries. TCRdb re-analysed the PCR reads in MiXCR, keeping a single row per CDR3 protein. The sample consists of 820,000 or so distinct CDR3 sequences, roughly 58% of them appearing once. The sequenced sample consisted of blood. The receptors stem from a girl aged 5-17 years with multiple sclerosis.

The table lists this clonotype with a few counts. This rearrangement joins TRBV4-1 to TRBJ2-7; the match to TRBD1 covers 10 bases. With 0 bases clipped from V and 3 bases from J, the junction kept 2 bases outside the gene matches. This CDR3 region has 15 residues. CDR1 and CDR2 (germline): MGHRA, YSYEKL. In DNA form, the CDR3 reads TGCGCCAGCAGCCAAGATAGGACAGGGGGCTACGAGCAGTACTTC. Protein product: CASSQDRTGGYEQYF.

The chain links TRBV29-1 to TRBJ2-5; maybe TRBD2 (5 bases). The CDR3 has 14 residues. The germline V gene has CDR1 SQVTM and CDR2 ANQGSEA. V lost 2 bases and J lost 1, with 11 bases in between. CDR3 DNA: TGCAGCGTTGAACCACCCGGGGTCCAAGAGACCCAGTACTTC. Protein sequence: CSVEPPGVQETQYF. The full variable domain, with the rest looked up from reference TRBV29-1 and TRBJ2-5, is SAVISQKPSRDICQRGTSLTIQCQVDSQVTMMFWYRQQPGQSLTLIATANQGSEATYESGFVIDKFPISRPNLTFSTLTVSNMSPEDSSIYLCSVEPPGVQETQYFGPGTRLLVL.

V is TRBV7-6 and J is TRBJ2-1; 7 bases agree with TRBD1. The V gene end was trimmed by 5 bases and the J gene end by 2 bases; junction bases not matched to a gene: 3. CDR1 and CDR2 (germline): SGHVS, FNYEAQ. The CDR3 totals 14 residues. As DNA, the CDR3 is TGTGCCAGCAGCGCAGACAGGGCCTACAATGAGCAGTTCTTC. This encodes CASSADRAYNEQFF.

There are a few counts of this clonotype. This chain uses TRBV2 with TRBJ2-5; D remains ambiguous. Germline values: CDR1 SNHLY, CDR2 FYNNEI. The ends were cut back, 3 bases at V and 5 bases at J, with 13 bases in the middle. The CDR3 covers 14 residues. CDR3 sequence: CASSESGLRETQYF. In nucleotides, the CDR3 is TGTGCCAGCAGTGAGTCGGGCCTACGGGAGACCCAGTACTTC.

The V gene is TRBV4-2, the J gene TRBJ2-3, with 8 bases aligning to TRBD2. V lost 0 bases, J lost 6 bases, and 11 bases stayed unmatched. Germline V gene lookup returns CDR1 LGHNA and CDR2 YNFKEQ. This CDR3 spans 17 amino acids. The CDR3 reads CASSQDRGRGGRDTQYF. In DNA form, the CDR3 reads TGTGCCAGCAGCCAAGATCGTGGACGGGGGGGCCGGGATACGCAGTATTTT.

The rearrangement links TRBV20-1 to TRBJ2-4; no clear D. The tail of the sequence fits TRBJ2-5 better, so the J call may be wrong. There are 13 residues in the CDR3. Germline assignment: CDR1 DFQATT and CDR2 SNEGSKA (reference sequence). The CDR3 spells CSALSRTWETQYF. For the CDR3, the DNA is TGCAGTGCTTTATCTCGTACATGGGAGACCCAGTACTTC.

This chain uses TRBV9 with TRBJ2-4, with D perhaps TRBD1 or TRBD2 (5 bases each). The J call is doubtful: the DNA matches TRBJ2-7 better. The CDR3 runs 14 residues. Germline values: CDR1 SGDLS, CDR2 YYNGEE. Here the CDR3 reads CASSPQGTFYEQYF. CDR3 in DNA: TGTGCCAGCAGCCCCCAAGGGACCTTCTACGAGCAGTACTTC.

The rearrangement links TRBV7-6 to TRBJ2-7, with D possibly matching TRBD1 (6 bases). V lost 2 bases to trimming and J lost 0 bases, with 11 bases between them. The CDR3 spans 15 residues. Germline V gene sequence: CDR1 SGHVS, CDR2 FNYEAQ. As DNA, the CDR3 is TGTGCCAGCAGCTTAACCTTGGGGGCCTCCTACGAGCAGTACTTC. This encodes CASSLTLGASYEQYF.

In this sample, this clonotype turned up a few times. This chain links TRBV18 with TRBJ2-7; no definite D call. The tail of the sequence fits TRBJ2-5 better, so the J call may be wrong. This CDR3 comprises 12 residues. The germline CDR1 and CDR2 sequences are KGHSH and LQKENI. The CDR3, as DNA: TGTGCCAGCTCACCAATGGCAGAGACCCAGTACTTC. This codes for CASSPMAETQYF.

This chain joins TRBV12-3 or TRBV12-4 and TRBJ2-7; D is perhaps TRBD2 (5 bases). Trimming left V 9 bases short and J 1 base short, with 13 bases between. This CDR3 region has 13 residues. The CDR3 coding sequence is TGTGCCAGTCGACTCAGAGGGTCCTACGAGCAGTACTTC. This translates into CASRLRGSYEQYF.

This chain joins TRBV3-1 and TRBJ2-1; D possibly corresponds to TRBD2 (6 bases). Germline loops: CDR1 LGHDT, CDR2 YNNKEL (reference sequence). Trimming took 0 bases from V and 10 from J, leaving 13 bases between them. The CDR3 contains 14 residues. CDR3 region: CASSQDSGPPEQFF. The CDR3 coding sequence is TGTGCCAGCAGCCAAGATAGCGGTCCTCCCGAGCAGTTCTTC.

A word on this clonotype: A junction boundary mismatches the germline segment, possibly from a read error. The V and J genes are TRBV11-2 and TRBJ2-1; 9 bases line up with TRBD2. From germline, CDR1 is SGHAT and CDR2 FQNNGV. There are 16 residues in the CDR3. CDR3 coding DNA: TGTGCCAGCGGCTTAGTTAGCGGGAGCTCCCACAATGAGCAGTTCTTC. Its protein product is CASGLVSGSSHNEQFF.

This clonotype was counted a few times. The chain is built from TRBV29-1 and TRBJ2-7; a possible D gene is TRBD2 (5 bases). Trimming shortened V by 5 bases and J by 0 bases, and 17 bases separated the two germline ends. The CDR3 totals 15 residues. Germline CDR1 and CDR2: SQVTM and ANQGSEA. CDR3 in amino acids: CSVRGSGRTSYEQYF. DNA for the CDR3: TGCAGCGTTAGAGGGTCGGGCAGGACCTCCTACGAGCAGTACTTC.

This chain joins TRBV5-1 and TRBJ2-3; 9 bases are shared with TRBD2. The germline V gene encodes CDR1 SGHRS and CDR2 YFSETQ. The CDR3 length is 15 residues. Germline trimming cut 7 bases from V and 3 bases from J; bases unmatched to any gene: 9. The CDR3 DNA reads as TGCGCCAGCCTGAAGACTAGCGGACTAACAGATACGCAGTATTTT. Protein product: CASLKTSGLTDTQYF.

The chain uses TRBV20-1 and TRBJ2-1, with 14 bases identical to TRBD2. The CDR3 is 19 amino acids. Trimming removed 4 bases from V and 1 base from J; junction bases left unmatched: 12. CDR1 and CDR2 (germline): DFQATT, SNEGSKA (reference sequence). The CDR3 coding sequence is TGCAGTGCTATGACTAGCGGGAGGGCCGGTTATGAGTCCTACAATGAGCAGTTCTTC. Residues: CSAMTSGRAGYESYNEQFF.

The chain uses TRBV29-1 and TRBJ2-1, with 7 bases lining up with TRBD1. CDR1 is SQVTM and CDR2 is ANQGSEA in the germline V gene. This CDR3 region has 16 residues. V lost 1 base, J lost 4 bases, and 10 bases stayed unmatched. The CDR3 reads CSVEGWATGIYNEQFF. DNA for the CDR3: TGCAGCGTTGAAGGTTGGGCGACAGGGATTTACAATGAGCAGTTCTTC.

CDR3 coding DNA: TGCAGCGTTGAAAGACGGGAGAACACTGAAGCTTTCTTT. Its translation: CSVERRENTEAFF. This chain connects TRBV29-1 to TRBJ1-1; unclear D gene. The V gene's germline CDR1 is SQVTM and CDR2 ANQGSEA. Trimming left V 2 bases short and J 1 base short, with 8 bases between. CDR3 size: 13 residues.

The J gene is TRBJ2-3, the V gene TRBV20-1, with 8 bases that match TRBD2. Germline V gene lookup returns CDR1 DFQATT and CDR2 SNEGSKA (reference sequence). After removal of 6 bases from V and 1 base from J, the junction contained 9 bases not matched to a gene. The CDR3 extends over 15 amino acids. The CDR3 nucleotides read TGCAGTGCCGTACAACCGGGGGGGGGCACAGATACGCAGTATTTT. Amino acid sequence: CSAVQPGGGTDTQYF.

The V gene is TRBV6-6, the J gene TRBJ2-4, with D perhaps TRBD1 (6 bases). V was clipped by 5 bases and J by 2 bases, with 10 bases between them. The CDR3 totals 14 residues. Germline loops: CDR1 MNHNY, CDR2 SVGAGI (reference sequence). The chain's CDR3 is CASSPRGSKNIQYF. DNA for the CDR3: TGTGCCAGCAGTCCCAGGGGATCCAAAAACATTCAGTACTTC.

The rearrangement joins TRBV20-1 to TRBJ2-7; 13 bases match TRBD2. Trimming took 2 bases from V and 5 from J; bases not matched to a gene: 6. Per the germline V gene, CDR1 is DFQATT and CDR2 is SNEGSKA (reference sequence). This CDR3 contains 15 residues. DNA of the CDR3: TGCAGTGCTAGAAAAACTAGCGGGAGGGCCAACGAGCAGTACTTC. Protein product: CSARKTSGRANEQYF.

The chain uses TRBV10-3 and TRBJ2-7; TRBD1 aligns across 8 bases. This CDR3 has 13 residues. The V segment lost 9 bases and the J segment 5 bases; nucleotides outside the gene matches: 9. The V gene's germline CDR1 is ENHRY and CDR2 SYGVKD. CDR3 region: CAMRLSGGDEQYF. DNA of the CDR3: TGTGCCATGAGGTTATCAGGGGGCGACGAGCAGTACTTC.

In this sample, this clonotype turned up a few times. This chain's CDR3 is CSVDGLARQVSDTQYF. The CDR3, as DNA: TGCAGCGTTGACGGGTTAGCACGACAAGTCTCAGATACGCAGTATTTT. V is TRBV29-1 and J is TRBJ2-3; D call uncertain. This CDR3 contains 16 residues. Trimming took off 3 bases at V and 4 bases at J, with 20 bases between the two ends. Germline CDR1 is SQVTM and CDR2 is ANQGSEA.

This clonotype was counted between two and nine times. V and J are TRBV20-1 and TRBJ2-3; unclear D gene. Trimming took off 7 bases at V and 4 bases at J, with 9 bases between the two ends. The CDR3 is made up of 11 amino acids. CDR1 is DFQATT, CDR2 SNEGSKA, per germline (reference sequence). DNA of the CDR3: TGCAGTGTGGCCCGATCAGATACGCAGTATTTT. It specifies CSVARSDTQYF.

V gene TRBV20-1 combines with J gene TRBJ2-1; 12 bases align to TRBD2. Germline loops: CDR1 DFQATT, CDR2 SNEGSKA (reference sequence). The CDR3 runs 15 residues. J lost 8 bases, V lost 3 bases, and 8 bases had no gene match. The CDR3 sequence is CSASRGTSGLHEQFF. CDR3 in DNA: TGCAGTGCTAGCCGCGGGACTAGCGGGCTACATGAGCAGTTCTTC.

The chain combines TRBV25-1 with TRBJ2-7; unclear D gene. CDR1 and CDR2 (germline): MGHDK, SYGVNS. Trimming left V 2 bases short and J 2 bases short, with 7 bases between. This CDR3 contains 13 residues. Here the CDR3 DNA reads TGTGCCAGCAGTGAAGCTGGAGCCTACGAGCAGTACTTC. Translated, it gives CASSEAGAYEQYF.

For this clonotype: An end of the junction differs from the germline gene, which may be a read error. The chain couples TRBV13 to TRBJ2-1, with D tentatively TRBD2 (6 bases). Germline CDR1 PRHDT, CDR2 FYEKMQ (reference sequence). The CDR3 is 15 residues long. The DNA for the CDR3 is TGTGCCAGCAGCGTAGGCGGGGACTCCTACAATGAGCAGTTCTTC. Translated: CASSVGGDSYNEQFF.